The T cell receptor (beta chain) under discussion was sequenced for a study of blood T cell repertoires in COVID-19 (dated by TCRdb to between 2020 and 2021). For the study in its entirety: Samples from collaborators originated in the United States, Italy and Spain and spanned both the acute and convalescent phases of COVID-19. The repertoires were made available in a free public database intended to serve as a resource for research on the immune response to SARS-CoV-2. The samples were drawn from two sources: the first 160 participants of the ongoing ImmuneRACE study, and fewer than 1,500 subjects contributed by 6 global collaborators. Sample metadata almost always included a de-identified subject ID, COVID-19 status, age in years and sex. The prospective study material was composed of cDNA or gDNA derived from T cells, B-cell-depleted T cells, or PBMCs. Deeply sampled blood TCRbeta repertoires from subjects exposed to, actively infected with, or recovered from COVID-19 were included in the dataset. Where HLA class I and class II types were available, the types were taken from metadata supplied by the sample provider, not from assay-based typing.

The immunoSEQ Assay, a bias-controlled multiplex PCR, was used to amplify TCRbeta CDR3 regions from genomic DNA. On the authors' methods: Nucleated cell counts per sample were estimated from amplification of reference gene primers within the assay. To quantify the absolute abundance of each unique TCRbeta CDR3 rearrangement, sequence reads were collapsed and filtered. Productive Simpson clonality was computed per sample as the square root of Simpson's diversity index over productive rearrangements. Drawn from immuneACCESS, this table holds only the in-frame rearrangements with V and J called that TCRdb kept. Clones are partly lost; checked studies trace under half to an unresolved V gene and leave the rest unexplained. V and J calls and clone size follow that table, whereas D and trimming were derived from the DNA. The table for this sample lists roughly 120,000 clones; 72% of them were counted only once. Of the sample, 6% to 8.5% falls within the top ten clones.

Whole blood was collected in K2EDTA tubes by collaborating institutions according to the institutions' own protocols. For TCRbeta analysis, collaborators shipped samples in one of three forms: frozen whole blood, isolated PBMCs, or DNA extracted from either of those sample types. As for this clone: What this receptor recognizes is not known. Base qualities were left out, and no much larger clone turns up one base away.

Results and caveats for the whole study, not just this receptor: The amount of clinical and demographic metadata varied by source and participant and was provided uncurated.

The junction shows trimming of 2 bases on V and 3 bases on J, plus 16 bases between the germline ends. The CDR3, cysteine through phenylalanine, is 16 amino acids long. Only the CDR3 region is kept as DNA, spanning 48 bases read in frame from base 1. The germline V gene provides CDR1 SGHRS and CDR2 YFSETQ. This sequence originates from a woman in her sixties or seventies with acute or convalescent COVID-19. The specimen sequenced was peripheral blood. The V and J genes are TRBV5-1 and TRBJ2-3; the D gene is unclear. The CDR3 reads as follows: CASSLAYGSVTDTQYF. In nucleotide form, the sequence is TGCGCCAGCAGCTTAGCGTATGGGTCGGTAACAGATACGCAGTATTTT.